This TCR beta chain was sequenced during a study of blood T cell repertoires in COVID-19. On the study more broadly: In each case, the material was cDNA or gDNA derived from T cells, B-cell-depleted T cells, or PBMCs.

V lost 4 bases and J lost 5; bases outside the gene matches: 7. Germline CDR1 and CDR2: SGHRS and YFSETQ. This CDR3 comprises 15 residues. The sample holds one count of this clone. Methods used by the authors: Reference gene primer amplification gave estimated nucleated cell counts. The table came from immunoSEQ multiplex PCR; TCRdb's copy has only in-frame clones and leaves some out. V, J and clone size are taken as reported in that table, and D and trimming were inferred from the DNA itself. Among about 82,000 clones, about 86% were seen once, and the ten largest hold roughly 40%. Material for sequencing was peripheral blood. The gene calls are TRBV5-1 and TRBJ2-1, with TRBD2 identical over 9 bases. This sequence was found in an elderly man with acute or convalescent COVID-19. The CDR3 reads CASSLGTSPNNEQFF. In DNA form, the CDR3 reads TGCGCCAGCAGCCTAGGGACTAGCCCCAACAATGAGCAGTTCTTC.